Listed below are T cell receptor beta chains from one sample, sequenced in a study of TIL therapy for anti-PD-1-resistant metastatic lung cancer. Sequencing was performed with immunoSEQ multiplex PCR; in TCRdb, only in-frame clones are kept and a portion is missing. The table has 50,000 to 70,000 clones, roughly four fifths seen once. The input for sequencing was blood, taken at baseline. Receptors originate from a person aged 25-85 years with non-small cell lung cancer. Both conserved end residues are part of each CDR3. A D gene is named only where the DNA matches it firmly. Clone sizes are given selectively: once, few, many, or a class where the clone is expanded.

CDR3aa: CASTYSFFYNEQFF
CDR3nt: TGTGCCAGCACCTACTCGTTCTTCTACAATGAGCAGTTCTTC
len: 14
j_gene: TRBJ2-1
v_gene: TRBV6-2/TRBV6-3
d_gene: -
abundance: -

CDR3aa: CASSFPPPGLAGRAGELFF
CDR3nt: TGTGCCAGCAGCTTCCCCCCCCCGGGACTAGCGGGTCGAGCCGGGGAGCTGTTTTTT
len: 19
j_gene: TRBJ2-2
v_gene: TRBV7-9
d_gene: TRBD2
abundance: -

CDR3aa: CASSQDGPPGASNQPQHF
CDR3nt: TGTGCCAGCAGCCAAGACGGGCCCCCGGGGGCCTCCAATCAGCCCCAGCATTTT
len: 18
j_gene: TRBJ1-5
v_gene: TRBV4-2
d_gene: -
abundance: -

CDR3aa: CASSAPSGSYEQYF
CDR3nt: TGTGCCAGCAGTGCCCCAAGCGGATCCTACGAGCAGTACTTC
len: 14
j_gene: TRBJ2-7
v_gene: TRBV28
d_gene: -
abundance: -

CDR3aa: CASRVGLGSNEKLFF
CDR3nt: TGTGCCAGCAGAGTAGGCTTGGGCTCTAATGAAAAACTGTTTTTT
len: 15
j_gene: TRBJ1-4
v_gene: TRBV7-9
d_gene: -
abundance: -

CDR3aa: CASSSGTGLNSEQYF
CDR3nt: TGTGCCAGCAGCTCCGGGACAGGGCTAAACTCCGAGCAGTACTTC
len: 15
j_gene: TRBJ2-7
v_gene: TRBV6-5
d_gene: TRBD1
abundance: -

CDR3aa: CATERELTDTQYF
CDR3nt: TGTGCCACTGAGCGGGAGCTCACAGATACGCAGTATTTT
len: 13
j_gene: TRBJ2-3
v_gene: TRBV2
d_gene: TRBD2
abundance: -

CDR3aa: CASSVVGSDTQYF
CDR3nt: TGTGCCAGCAGCGTAGTTGGGTCGGATACGCAGTATTTT
len: 13
j_gene: TRBJ2-3
v_gene: TRBV9
d_gene: -
abundance: once

CDR3aa: CASSRLLAKNIQYF
CDR3nt: TGTGCCAGTAGTCGCCTCTTAGCCAAAAACATTCAGTACTTC
len: 14
j_gene: TRBJ2-4
v_gene: TRBV28
d_gene: -
abundance: few

CDR3aa: CASSLQGATEAFF
CDR3nt: TGTGCCAGCAGCCTACAGGGAGCCACTGAAGCTTTCTTT
len: 13
j_gene: TRBJ1-1
v_gene: TRBV7-6
d_gene: -
abundance: -

CDR3aa: CASSQITLSGNTIYF
CDR3nt: TGCGCCAGCAGCCAAATTACCCTGTCTGGAAACACCATATATTTT
len: 15
j_gene: TRBJ1-3
v_gene: TRBV4-1
d_gene: -
abundance: -

CDR3aa: CASSLADSLWGYTF
CDR3nt: TGTGCCAGCAGCTTAGCGGACAGTCTTTGGGGCTACACCTTC
len: 14
j_gene: TRBJ1-2
v_gene: TRBV7-2
d_gene: -
abundance: -

CDR3aa: CASSNKGIGEKLFF
CDR3nt: TGTGCCAGTAGTAACAAGGGGATTGGAGAAAAACTGTTTTTT
len: 14
j_gene: TRBJ1-4
v_gene: TRBV19
d_gene: -
abundance: few

CDR3aa: CASSSGLAGLAGELFF
CDR3nt: TGTGCCAGCAGTTCGGGACTAGCGGGATTAGCCGGGGAGCTGTTTTTT
len: 16
j_gene: TRBJ2-2
v_gene: TRBV27
d_gene: TRBD2
abundance: -

CDR3aa: CASSPTGSGELFF
CDR3nt: TGTGCCAGCAGCCCAACCGGGAGCGGGGAGCTGTTTTTT
len: 13
j_gene: TRBJ2-2
v_gene: TRBV9
d_gene: -
abundance: -

CDR3aa: CASSPLLLARSTDTQYF
CDR3nt: TGTGCCAGCAGTCCCCTCCTACTAGCGCGAAGCACAGATACGCAGTATTTT
len: 17
j_gene: TRBJ2-3
v_gene: TRBV28
d_gene: TRBD2
abundance: -

CDR3aa: CAWRTSGGYEQYF
CDR3nt: TGTGCCTGGAGAACATCTGGGGGATACGAGCAGTACTTC
len: 13
j_gene: TRBJ2-7
v_gene: TRBV30
d_gene: -
abundance: -

CDR3aa: CASAGLAGADEQFF
CDR3nt: TGTGCCAGCGCCGGACTAGCGGGAGCCGATGAGCAGTTCTTC
len: 14
j_gene: TRBJ2-1
v_gene: TRBV27
d_gene: TRBD2
abundance: once

CDR3aa: CASSLVRGTGELFF
CDR3nt: TGTGCCAGCAGCTTAGTAAGGGGCACCGGGGAGCTGTTTTTT
len: 14
j_gene: TRBJ2-2
v_gene: TRBV7-2
d_gene: -
abundance: -

CDR3aa: CASNNRVGTGELFF
CDR3nt: TGTGCCAGCAACAACAGGGTCGGGACCGGGGAGCTGTTTTTT
len: 14
j_gene: TRBJ2-2
v_gene: TRBV11-2
d_gene: -
abundance: -

CDR3aa: CASSYVSVNTEAFF
CDR3nt: TGTGCCAGCAGTTACGTGAGCGTAAACACTGAAGCTTTCTTT
len: 14
j_gene: TRBJ1-1
v_gene: TRBV6-2/TRBV6-3
d_gene: -
abundance: -

CDR3aa: CASSLWTANYGYTF
CDR3nt: TGTGCCAGCAGCCTCTGGACAGCGAACTATGGCTACACCTTC
len: 14
j_gene: TRBJ1-2
v_gene: TRBV3-1/TRBV3-2
d_gene: -
abundance: -

CDR3aa: CASSLTGGPYGYTF
CDR3nt: TGTGCCAGCAGTTTAACAGGGGGACCCTATGGCTACACCTTC
len: 14
j_gene: TRBJ1-2
v_gene: TRBV6-5
d_gene: TRBD1
abundance: -

CDR3aa: CASSLKRGRAGNQPQHF
CDR3nt: TGTGCCAGCAGCCTCAAGAGGGGACGGGCTGGCAATCAGCCCCAGCATTTT
len: 17
j_gene: TRBJ1-5
v_gene: TRBV7-2
d_gene: -
abundance: -

CDR3aa: CASSLVGRIRNEQFF
CDR3nt: TGTGCCAGCAGCTTAGTGGGGCGGATCCGCAATGAGCAGTTCTTC
len: 15
j_gene: TRBJ2-1
v_gene: TRBV11-2
d_gene: -
abundance: -

CDR3aa: CASSLAGENTDTQYF
CDR3nt: TGTGCCAGCAGCTTAGCGGGAGAGAACACAGATACGCAGTATTTT
len: 15
j_gene: TRBJ2-3
v_gene: TRBV7-3
d_gene: TRBD2
abundance: -

CDR3aa: CASSPWTGNSYEQYF
CDR3nt: TGTGCCAGCAGCCCCTGGACAGGAAACTCCTACGAGCAGTACTTC
len: 15
j_gene: TRBJ2-7
v_gene: TRBV5-6
d_gene: TRBD1
abundance: -

CDR3aa: CSASLVNQPQHF
CDR3nt: TGCAGTGCTAGTCTTGTAAATCAGCCCCAGCATTTT
len: 12
j_gene: TRBJ1-5
v_gene: TRBV20-1
d_gene: -
abundance: -

CDR3aa: CASSGFQGRLEAFF
CDR3nt: TGTGCCAGCAGTGGTTTTCAGGGGCGACTGGAAGCTTTCTTT
len: 14
j_gene: TRBJ1-1
v_gene: TRBV2
d_gene: -
abundance: -

CDR3aa: CASSLSEWVGQPQHF
CDR3nt: TGTGCCAGCAGCTTGTCAGAGTGGGTTGGGCAGCCCCAGCATTTT
len: 15
j_gene: TRBJ1-5
v_gene: TRBV7-9
d_gene: -
abundance: -

CDR3aa: CASSPSGPYEQYF
CDR3nt: TGTGCCAGCAGTCCCTCCGGGCCCTACGAGCAGTACTTC
len: 13
j_gene: TRBJ2-7
v_gene: TRBV25-1
d_gene: -
abundance: few

CDR3aa: CASSLGGLAGGQETQYF
CDR3nt: TGTGCCAGCAGCTTAGGGGGACTAGCGGGAGGACAGGAGACCCAGTACTTC
len: 17
j_gene: TRBJ2-5
v_gene: TRBV11-2
d_gene: TRBD2
abundance: -

CDR3aa: CASSFGGLAGYNEQFF
CDR3nt: TGCGCCAGCAGCTTCGGTGGGCTAGCGGGATACAATGAGCAGTTCTTC
len: 16
j_gene: TRBJ2-1
v_gene: TRBV5-1
d_gene: TRBD2
abundance: -